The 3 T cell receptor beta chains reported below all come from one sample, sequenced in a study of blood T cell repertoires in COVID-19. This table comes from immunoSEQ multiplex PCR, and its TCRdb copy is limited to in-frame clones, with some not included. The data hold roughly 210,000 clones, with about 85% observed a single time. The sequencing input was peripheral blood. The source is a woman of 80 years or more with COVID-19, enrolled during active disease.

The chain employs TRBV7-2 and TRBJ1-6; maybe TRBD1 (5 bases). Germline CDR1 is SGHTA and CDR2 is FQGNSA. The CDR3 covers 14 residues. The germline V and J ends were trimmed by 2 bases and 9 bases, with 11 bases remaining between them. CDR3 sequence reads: CASSLPGTFSPLHF. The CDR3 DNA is TGTGCCAGCAGCTTACCCGGGACTTTTTCACCCCTCCACTTT.

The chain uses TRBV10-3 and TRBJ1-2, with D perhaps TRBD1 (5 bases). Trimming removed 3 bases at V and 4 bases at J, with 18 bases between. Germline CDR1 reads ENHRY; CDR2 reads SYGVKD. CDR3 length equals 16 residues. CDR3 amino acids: CAISDLLPGEGYGYTF. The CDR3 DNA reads TGTGCCATCAGTGACCTTCTTCCGGGGGAGGGCTATGGCTACACCTTC.

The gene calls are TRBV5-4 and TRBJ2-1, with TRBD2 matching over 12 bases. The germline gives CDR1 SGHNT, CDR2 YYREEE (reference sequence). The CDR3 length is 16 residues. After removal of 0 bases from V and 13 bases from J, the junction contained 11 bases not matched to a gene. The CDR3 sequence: CASSLAGLASGGEQFF. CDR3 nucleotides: TGTGCCAGCAGCTTGGCCGGTTTGGCTAGCGGGGGGGAACAGTTCTTC. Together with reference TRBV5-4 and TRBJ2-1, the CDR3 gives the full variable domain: ETGVTQSPTHLIKTRGQQVTLRCSSQSGHNTVSWYQQALGQGPQFIFQYYREEENGRGNFPPRFSGLQFPNYSSELNVNALELDDSALYLCASSLAGLASGGEQFFGPGTRLTVL.